Sequencing of this TCR beta chain was carried out in a study of T cell responses to AZD1222 COVID-19 vaccine. A note on this clone: Its target is unknown.

Repertoires were generated with immunoSEQ multiplex PCR, while TCRdb's copy carries only in-frame clones and drops some. The table shows 150,000 to 200,000 clones, with about 90% occurring only once. Notes on the study in general: Just a handful of AZD1222 recipients tested seropositive at baseline. White British donors predominated, females outnumbered males, and clonal diversity was possibly underestimated. With two AZD1222 doses given, Spike-specific TCR breadth and depth both rose.

Germline loops: CDR1 SGHTS, CDR2 YDEGEE. The CDR3 is made up of 12 amino acids. V shed 2 bases and J shed 6 bases, with 6 bases lying between them. Whether given at about 4 or about 12 weeks, second doses were pooled. The source of this sequence is an adult who received the AZD1222 COVID-19 vaccine. Sequenced material: peripheral blood, taken 28 days after the second AZD1222 dose. The chain recombines TRBV5-8 with TRBJ1-5; D is ambiguous. The CDR3 bases are TGTGCCAGCAGCTTTTCGGTTCAGCCCCAGCATTTT. It specifies CASSFSVQPQHF.